These 27 T cell receptor beta chains were sequenced from one sample in a study of cytomegalovirus exposure and HLA in healthy donors. 13 Jbeta primers and 60 Vbeta primers were used for the PCR. Profiling relied on immunoSEQ multiplex PCR, and the TCRdb table lists in-frame clones only, not all of them. The sample has 150,000 to 200,000 clones; around 79% are singletons. The sample was PBMCs. The origin of the receptors is a woman between 50 and 59 years old in good health and CMV-seronegative.

This clone was recorded a few times. The V gene is TRBV29-1, the J gene TRBJ2-5; D ambiguous. This CDR3 is built from 11 residues. In germline, CDR1 is SQVTM, CDR2 ANQGSEA. The V and J ends lost 4 bases and 5 bases respectively, with 8 bases between them. The CDR3, as DNA: TGCAGCGTTGGTCTAACCGAGACCCAGTACTTC. Amino acid sequence: CSVGLTETQYF.

The chain employs TRBV29-1 and TRBJ1-2, with D unresolved. Germline values: CDR1 SQVTM, CDR2 ANQGSEA. The CDR3 consists of 11 residues. Trimming left V 3 bases short and J 2 bases short, with 4 bases between. CDR3 nucleotide sequence: TGCAGCGTTGAGCGCAACTATGGCTACACCTTC. Translating it yields CSVERNYGYTF.

The rearrangement links TRBV5-4 to TRBJ2-1; 11 positions agree with TRBD2. Germline CDR1 reads SGHNT; CDR2 reads YYREEE (reference sequence). Trimming at V came to 4 bases and at J to 4 bases, leaving 7 bases not matched to a gene. This CDR3 is 16 amino acids long. The CDR3 DNA is TGTGCCAGCAGCCTGGGACTAGCGGCGACTTACAATGAGCAGTTCTTC. It is translated as CASSLGLAATYNEQFF. Together with reference TRBV5-4 and TRBJ2-1, the CDR3 gives the full variable domain: ETGVTQSPTHLIKTRGQQVTLRCSSQSGHNTVSWYQQALGQGPQFIFQYYREEENGRGNFPPRFSGLQFPNYSSELNVNALELDDSALYLCASSLGLAATYNEQFFGPGTRLTVL.

This rearrangement joins TRBV14 to TRBJ2-1; no clear D gene. The CDR3 has 16 amino acids. Deletions cut 5 bases from V and 1 base from J, with 15 bases between. Germline V gives CDR1 SGHDN, CDR2 FVKESK. CDR3: CASSASLGLSYNEQFF. CDR3 coding DNA: TGTGCCAGCAGCGCGTCCCTAGGTTTATCCTACAATGAGCAGTTCTTC.

The V gene is TRBV9, the J gene TRBJ2-5, with 8 nucleotides matching TRBD2. Trimming at V came to 0 bases and at J to 5 bases, leaving 12 bases not matched to a gene. The CDR3 covers 17 residues. The V gene's germline CDR1 is SGDLS and CDR2 YYNGEE. CDR3: CASSVGLMSGSRETQYF. In nucleotides, the CDR3 is TGTGCCAGCAGCGTAGGGCTGATGAGCGGGAGTAGGGAGACCCAGTACTTC.

The rearrangement uses TRBV6-1 and TRBJ2-1; perhaps TRBD1 as D (6 bases). V was clipped by 4 bases and J by 5 bases, with 12 bases between them. This CDR3 region has 14 residues. Germline V gene sequence: CDR1 MNHNS, CDR2 SASEGT. This CDR3 reads CASSGRDRNNEQFF. CDR3 sequence (DNA): TGTGCCAGCAGTGGCCGAGACAGGAACAATGAGCAGTTCTTC.

The chain carries TRBV18 and TRBJ1-1, with TRBD1 as a possible D gene (6 bases). The CDR3 length is 16 residues. The germline CDR1 and CDR2 sequences are KGHSH and LQKENI. The ends were cut back, 2 bases at V and 3 bases at J, with 16 bases in the middle. The CDR3 coding sequence is TGTGCCAGCTCACCAATGACAGGTGGGAGGGACACTGAAGCTTTCTTT. Translating it yields CASSPMTGGRDTEAFF.

This chain joins TRBV5-1 and TRBJ1-6; D is uncertain. Trimming removed 0 bases at V and 0 bases at J, with 13 bases between. The CDR3 loop spans 18 amino acids. The germline V gene encodes CDR1 SGHRS and CDR2 YFSETQ. The CDR3 spells CASSLGGLVSSYNSPLHF. For the CDR3, the DNA is TGCGCCAGCAGCTTGGGTGGACTTGTGAGCTCCTATAATTCACCCCTCCACTTT.

This clone was seen a few times. This chain joins TRBV4-1 and TRBJ1-1; no clear D. The V end was cut by 1 base, the J end by 1 base, with 7 bases between. CDR1 and CDR2 (germline): MGHRA, YSYEKL. The CDR3 covers 14 residues. The CDR3 region is CASSQVYRNTEAFF. CDR3 sequence (DNA): TGCGCCAGCAGCCAAGTGTACAGGAACACTGAAGCTTTCTTT.

This chain links TRBV5-1 with TRBJ2-1, with 7 bases fitting TRBD2. J lost 0 bases, V lost 3 bases, and 3 bases had no gene match. This CDR3 is 15 amino acids long. Germline CDR1 SGHRS, CDR2 YFSETQ. The CDR3 reads CASSSSGTSYNEQFF. As DNA, the CDR3 is TGCGCCAGCAGCTCTAGCGGAACCTCCTACAATGAGCAGTTCTTC.

This rearrangement joins TRBV29-1 to TRBJ2-7; D gene unclear. This CDR3 is built from 13 residues. Trimming cost V 4 bases and J 1 base, with 11 bases left between them. CDR1 and CDR2 from the germline V gene are SQVTM and ANQGSEA. CDR3 coding DNA: TGCAGCGTTGGAAAGCCTCGGTCCTACGAGCAGTACTTC. It codes for CSVGKPRSYEQYF.

This rearrangement joins TRBV7-9 to TRBJ1-4; tentatively, D is TRBD1 (6 bases). The V gene's germline CDR1 is SEHNR and CDR2 FQNEAQ (reference sequence). The V gene lost 1 base and the J gene lost 5 bases, with 11 bases spanning the gap. CDR3 length: 15 residues. The CDR3 coding sequence is TGTGCCAGCAGCTTAGGTGACAGGAAAAATGAAAAACTGTTTTTT. As protein: CASSLGDRKNEKLFF.

This clone has more than one count but fewer than ten. The genes are TRBV10-1 and TRBJ1-2; 10 bases are shared with TRBD1. Germline V lookup: CDR1 WNHNN, CDR2 SYGVQD (reference sequence). Trimming cost V 10 bases and J 2 bases; bases outside gene matches: 7. The CDR3 consists of 14 residues. CDR3 nucleotides: TGCGCCACAGGTGACAGGGGGCGAAACTATGGCTACACCTTC. This encodes CATGDRGRNYGYTF.

The chain joins TRBV7-3 to TRBJ2-7, with TRBD2 as a possible D gene (5 bases). CDR3 size: 15 residues. Deletions cut 0 bases from V and 1 base from J, with 10 bases between. Germline V gives CDR1 SGHTA, CDR2 FQGTGA. The CDR3 region has the DNA TGTGCCAGCAGCTTAACCCCTGGGAGATCCTACGAGCAGTACTTC. Protein: CASSLTPGRSYEQYF.

The chain uses TRBV14 and TRBJ2-5; D remains unclear. Trimming left V 0 bases short and J 1 base short, with 12 bases between. Germline loops: CDR1 SGHDN, CDR2 FVKESK. The CDR3 is 16 amino acids. CDR3 protein: CASSQDEDFIQETQYF. The CDR3 coding sequence is TGTGCCAGCAGCCAAGATGAAGACTTCATCCAAGAGACCCAGTACTTC. The variable domain in full, completed from reference TRBV14 and TRBJ2-5, reads EAGVTQFPSHSVIEKGQTVTLRCDPISGHDNLYWYRRVMGKEIKFLLHFVKESKQDESGMPNNRFLAERTGGTYSTLKVQPAELEDSGVYFCASSQDEDFIQETQYFGPGTRLLVL.

The chain joins TRBV6-5 to TRBJ2-7; D not resolved. The CDR3 sequence is 14 residues long. Germline V gene data show CDR1 as MNHEY and CDR2 as SVGAGI. V was cut by 2 bases and J by 3 bases, with 11 bases left in between. The CDR3 here is CASSYRRDGYEQYF. CDR3 in DNA: TGTGCCAGCAGTTACCGCCGCGATGGCTACGAGCAGTACTTC.

This chain connects TRBV11-2 to TRBJ2-2; D may be TRBD1 (6 bases). Trimming removed 5 bases at V and 3 bases at J, with 7 bases between. The CDR3 consists of 13 residues. In germline, CDR1 is SGHAT, CDR2 FQNNGV. The CDR3 spells CASSRTDTGELFF. CDR3 sequence (DNA): TGTGCCAGCAGCCGGACAGACACCGGGGAGCTGTTTTTT.

The genes are TRBV4-2 and TRBJ1-1; D remains unclear. Germline-derived CDR1 and CDR2 are LGHNA and YNFKEQ. The CDR3 contains 16 residues. Trimming removed 6 bases from V and 1 base from J, with 18 bases in between. CDR3 sequence (DNA): TGTGCCAGCAGTTACGGCTGGGCACAGCCGAACACTGAAGCTTTCTTT. This encodes CASSYGWAQPNTEAFF.

This clone was detected only a few times. The rearrangement uses TRBV4-3 and TRBJ1-2, with TRBD1 as a possible D gene (5 bases). CDR1 LGHNA and CDR2 YSLEER come from the germline V gene. Trimming shortened V by 5 bases and J by 4 bases, and 17 bases separated the two germline ends. This CDR3 is built from 15 residues. CDR3 nucleotide sequence: TGCGCCAGCAGCACCCACCGCAGGGCTAGCTATGGCTACACCTTC. Translation gives CASSTHRRASYGYTF.

The gene calls are TRBV7-6 and TRBJ2-3; 7 bases fit TRBD2. The CDR3 contains 15 residues. Germline CDR1 and CDR2: SGHVS and FNYEAQ. V lost 2 bases to trimming and J lost 5 bases; unmatched junction nucleotides: 7. In DNA form, the CDR3 reads TGTGCCAGCAGCTTAATCGCGGGAGCAGTAGATACGCAGTATTTT. The encoded protein is CASSLIAGAVDTQYF.

V gene TRBV2 combines with J gene TRBJ1-1; D is unclear. Germline CDR1 SNHLY, CDR2 FYNNEI. V was cut by 7 bases and J by 3 bases, with 9 bases left in between. This CDR3 comprises 12 residues. The CDR3 DNA reads TGTGCCAGCACCCGACGGGACACTGAAGCTTTCTTT. Translated: CASTRRDTEAFF.

J is TRBJ2-1 and V is TRBV9; TRBD1 aligns across 7 bases. V was clipped by 0 bases and J by 1 base; unmatched bases: 1. The CDR3 runs to 15 residues. Germline CDR1 SGDLS, CDR2 YYNGEE. CDR3 in amino acids: CASSVGQGSYNEQFF. Written as DNA, the CDR3 is TGTGCCAGCAGCGTAGGACAGGGTTCCTACAATGAGCAGTTCTTC.

Here the CDR3 DNA reads TGCGCCAGCAGCTTGGGCGGCTACGAGCAGTACTTC. Its translation: CASSLGGYEQYF. The chain has TRBV5-1 and TRBJ2-7; D is ambiguous. The CDR3 spans 12 residues. Per germline, CDR1 SGHRS and CDR2 YFSETQ. Trimming removed 0 bases from V and 3 bases from J, with 4 bases in between.

The chain is built from TRBV5-1 and TRBJ2-2, with TRBD2 matching 12 bases. The CDR3 has 17 residues. Germline V gene lookup returns CDR1 SGHRS and CDR2 YFSETQ. The V and J ends lost 4 bases and 3 bases, in that order; junction bases with no gene match: 7. The CDR3 loop is CASSPPTSGGYTGELFF. The CDR3 DNA follows: TGCGCCAGCAGCCCGCCTACTAGCGGGGGGTACACCGGGGAGCTGTTTTTT.

This chain connects TRBV7-3 to TRBJ2-1; 11 bases align to TRBD2. Looked up from germline, CDR1 is SGHTA and CDR2 is FQGTGA. The CDR3 covers 16 residues. V shed 4 bases, J shed 4 bases, and the junction held 6 bases outside the gene matches. CDR3 residues: CASSSLAGGPYNEQFF. The CDR3 DNA reads TGTGCCAGCAGCTCTCTAGCGGGAGGACCTTACAATGAGCAGTTCTTC.

The chain couples TRBV14 to TRBJ1-4; D unresolved. The CDR3 is made up of 14 amino acids. Per the germline V gene, CDR1 is SGHDN and CDR2 is FVKESK. V lost 1 base and J 6 bases, leaving 9 bases between the germline ends. The chain's CDR3 is CASSQAGIDEKLFF. DNA of the CDR3: TGTGCCAGCAGCCAAGCGGGGATTGATGAAAAACTGTTTTTT.

This chain links TRBV5-4 with TRBJ1-2; the match to TRBD1 covers 12 bases. V was clipped by 4 bases and J by 0 bases; unmatched bases: 7. Germline V lookup: CDR1 SGHNT, CDR2 YYREEE (reference sequence). This CDR3 spans 17 amino acids. CDR3: CASSPYGTGGANYGYTF. In DNA form, the CDR3 reads TGTGCCAGCAGCCCCTACGGGACAGGGGGCGCTAACTATGGCTACACCTTC.